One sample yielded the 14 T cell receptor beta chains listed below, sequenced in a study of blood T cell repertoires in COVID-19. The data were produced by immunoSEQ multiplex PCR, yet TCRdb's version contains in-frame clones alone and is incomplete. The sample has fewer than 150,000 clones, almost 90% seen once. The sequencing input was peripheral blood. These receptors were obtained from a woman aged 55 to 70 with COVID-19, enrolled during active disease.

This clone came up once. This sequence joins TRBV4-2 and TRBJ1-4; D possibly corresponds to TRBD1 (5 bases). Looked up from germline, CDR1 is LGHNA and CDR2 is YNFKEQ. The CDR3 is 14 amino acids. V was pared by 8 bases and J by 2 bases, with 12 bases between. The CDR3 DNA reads TGTGCCAGCGCCCCGGGACTCACTAATGAAAAACTGTTTTTT. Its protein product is CASAPGLTNEKLFF.

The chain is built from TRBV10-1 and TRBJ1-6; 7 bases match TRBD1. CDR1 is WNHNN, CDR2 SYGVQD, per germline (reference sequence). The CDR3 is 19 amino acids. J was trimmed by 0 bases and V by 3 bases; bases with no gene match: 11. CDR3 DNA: TGCGCCAGCAGTGAATCTCCGGGACAGCCTACCTCCTATAATTCACCCCTCCACTTT. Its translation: CASSESPGQPTSYNSPLHF.

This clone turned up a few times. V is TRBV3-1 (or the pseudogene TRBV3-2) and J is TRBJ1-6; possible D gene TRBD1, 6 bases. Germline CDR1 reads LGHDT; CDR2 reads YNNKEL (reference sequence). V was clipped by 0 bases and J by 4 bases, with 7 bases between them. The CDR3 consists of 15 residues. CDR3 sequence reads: CASSQDTGYNSPLHF. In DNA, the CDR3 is TGTGCCAGCAGCCAAGATACAGGGTATAATTCACCCCTCCACTTT.

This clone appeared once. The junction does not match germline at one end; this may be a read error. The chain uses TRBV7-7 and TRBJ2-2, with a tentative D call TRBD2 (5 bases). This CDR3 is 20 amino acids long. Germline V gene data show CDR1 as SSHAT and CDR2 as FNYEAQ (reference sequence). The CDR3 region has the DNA TGTGCTAGCAGCTTAAGTCGTCGGGAAGGGTATTTTTCGAACACCGGGGAGCTGTTTTTT. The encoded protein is CASSLSRREGYFSNTGELFF.

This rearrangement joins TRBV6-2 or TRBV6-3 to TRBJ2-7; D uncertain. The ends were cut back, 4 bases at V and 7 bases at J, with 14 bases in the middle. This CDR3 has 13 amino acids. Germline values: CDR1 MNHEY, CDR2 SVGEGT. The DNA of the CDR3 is TGTGCCAGCAGTTTTAGAGCCAACGGGGAGCAGTACTTC. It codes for CASSFRANGEQYF.

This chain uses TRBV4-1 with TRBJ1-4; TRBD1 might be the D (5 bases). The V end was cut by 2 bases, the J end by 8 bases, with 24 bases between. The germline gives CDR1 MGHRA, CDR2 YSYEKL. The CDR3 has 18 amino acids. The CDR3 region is CASSQPGRTRAGGEKLFF. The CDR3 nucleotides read TGCGCCAGCAGCCAACCGGGACGGACTCGAGCCGGGGGAGAAAAACTGTTTTTT.

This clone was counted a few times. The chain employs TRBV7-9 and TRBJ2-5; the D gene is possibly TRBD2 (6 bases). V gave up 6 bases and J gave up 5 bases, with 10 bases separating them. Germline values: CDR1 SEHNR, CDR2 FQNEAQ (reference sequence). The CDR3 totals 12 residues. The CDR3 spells CASRDAGETQYF. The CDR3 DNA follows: TGTGCCAGCAGGGACGCGGGGGAGACCCAGTACTTC.

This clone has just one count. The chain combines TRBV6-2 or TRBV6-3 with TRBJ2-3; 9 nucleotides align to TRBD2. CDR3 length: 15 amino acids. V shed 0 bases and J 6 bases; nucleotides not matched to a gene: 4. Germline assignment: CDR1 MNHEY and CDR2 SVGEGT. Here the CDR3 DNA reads TGTGCCAGCAGTTACTCGAGCGGGAGGACGGATACGCAGTATTTT. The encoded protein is CASSYSSGRTDTQYF.

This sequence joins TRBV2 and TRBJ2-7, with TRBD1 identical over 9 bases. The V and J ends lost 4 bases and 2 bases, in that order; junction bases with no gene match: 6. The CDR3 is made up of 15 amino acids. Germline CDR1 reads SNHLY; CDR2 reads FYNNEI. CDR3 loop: CASSVSGQGPYEQYF. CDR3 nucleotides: TGTGCCAGCAGTGTGTCGGGACAGGGCCCCTACGAGCAGTACTTC.

CDR3 nucleotide sequence: TGTGCCAGCAGCCCAGGGACTAGCGGGGGAGTCAGCAGGTTCTTC. Translation: CASSPGTSGGVSRFF. The chain has TRBV5-4 and TRBJ2-1; 14 bases map to TRBD2. Per the germline V gene, CDR1 is SGHNT and CDR2 is YYREEE (reference sequence). This CDR3 comprises 15 residues. J was trimmed by 15 bases and V by 4 bases; bases with no gene match: 12.

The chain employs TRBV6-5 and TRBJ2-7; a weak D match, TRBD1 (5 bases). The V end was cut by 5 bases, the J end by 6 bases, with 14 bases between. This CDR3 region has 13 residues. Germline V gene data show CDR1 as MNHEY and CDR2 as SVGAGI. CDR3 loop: CASSPGPMGEQYF. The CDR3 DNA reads TGTGCCAGCAGTCCAGGGCCCATGGGCGAGCAGTACTTC.

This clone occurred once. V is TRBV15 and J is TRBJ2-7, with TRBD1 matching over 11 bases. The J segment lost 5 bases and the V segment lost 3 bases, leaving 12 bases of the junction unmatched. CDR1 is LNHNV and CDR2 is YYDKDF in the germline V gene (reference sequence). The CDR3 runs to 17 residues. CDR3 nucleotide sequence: TGTGCCACCAGCAGCCCGGGACAGGGGGAATTTGTACACGAGCAGTACTTC. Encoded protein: CATSSPGQGEFVHEQYF.

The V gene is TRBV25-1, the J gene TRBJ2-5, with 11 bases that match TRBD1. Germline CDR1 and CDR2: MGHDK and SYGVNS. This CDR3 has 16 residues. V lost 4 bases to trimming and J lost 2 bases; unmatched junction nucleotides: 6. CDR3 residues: CASSVRTGGKQETQYF. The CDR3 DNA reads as TGTGCCAGCAGTGTGCGGACAGGGGGCAAGCAAGAGACCCAGTACTTC.

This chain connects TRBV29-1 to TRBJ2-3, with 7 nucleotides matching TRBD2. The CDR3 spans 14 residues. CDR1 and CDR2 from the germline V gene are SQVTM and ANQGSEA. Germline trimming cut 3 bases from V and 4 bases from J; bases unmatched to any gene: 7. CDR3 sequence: CSVEGTTRPDTQYF. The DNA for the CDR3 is TGCAGCGTTGAGGGGACTACCAGACCAGATACGCAGTATTTT.